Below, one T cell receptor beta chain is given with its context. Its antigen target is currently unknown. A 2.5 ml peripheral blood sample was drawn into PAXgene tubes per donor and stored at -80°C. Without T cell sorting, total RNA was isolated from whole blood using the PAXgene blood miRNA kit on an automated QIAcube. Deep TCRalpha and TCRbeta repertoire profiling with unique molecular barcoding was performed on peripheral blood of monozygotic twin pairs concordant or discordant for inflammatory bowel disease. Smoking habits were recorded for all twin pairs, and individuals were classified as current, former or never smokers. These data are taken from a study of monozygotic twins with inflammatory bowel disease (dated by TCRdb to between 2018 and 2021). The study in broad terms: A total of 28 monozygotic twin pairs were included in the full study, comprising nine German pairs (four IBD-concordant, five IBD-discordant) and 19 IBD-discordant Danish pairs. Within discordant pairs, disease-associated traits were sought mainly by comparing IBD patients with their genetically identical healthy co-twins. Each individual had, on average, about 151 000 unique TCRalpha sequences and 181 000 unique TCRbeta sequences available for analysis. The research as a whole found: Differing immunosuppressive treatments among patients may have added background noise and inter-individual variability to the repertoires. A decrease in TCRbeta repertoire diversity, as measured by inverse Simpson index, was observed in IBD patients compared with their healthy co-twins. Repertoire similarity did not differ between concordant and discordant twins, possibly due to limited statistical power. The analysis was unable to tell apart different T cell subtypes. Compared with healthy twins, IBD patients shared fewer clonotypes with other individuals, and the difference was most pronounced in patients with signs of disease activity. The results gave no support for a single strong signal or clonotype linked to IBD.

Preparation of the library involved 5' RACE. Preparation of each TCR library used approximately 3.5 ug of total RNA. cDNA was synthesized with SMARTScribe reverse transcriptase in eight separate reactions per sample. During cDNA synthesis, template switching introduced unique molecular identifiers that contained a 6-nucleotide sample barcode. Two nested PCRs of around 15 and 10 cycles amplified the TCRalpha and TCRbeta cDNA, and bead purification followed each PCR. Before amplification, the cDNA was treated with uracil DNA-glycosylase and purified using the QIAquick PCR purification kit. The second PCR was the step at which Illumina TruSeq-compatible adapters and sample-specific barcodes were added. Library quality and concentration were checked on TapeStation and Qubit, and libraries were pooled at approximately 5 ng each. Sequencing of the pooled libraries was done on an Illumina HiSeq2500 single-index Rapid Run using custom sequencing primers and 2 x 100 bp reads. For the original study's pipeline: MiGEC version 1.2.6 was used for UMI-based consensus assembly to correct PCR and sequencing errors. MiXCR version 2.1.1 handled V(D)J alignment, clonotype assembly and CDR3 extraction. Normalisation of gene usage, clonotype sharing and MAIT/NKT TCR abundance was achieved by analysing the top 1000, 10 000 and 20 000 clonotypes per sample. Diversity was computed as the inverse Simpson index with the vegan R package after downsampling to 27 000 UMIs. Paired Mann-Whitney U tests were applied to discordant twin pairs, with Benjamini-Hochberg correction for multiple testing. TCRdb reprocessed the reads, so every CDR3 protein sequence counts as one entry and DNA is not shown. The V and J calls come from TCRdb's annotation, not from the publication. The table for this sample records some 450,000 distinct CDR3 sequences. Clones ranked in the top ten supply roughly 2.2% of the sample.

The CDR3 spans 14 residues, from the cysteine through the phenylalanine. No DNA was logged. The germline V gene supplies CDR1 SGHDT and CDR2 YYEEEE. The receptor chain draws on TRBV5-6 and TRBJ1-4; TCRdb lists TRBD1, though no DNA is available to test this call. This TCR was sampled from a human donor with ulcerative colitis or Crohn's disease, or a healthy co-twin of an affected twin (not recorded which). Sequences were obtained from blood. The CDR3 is CASSKQASNEKLFF.